These T cell receptor beta chains were read from a single sample in a study of blood T cell repertoires in COVID-19. The table came from immunoSEQ multiplex PCR; TCRdb's copy has only in-frame clones and leaves some out. In the table there are 65,000 to 85,000 clones, around 76% of which are singletons. Sequencing used peripheral blood. These receptors came from a human donor in a cohort sampled during active COVID-19. Both conserved end residues are part of each CDR3. Each record gives: J gene, V gene, clone size, CDR3 protein. Only part of the rows carry a size: once, few, many, or a class if the clone is expanded.

>TRBJ1-5|TRBV6-2/TRBV6-3|NA
CASSWTVQGFGSNQPQHF
>TRBJ1-1|TRBV27|NA
CASSLNSWNTEAFF
>TRBJ1-2|TRBV19|NA
CASSPANYGYTF
>TRBJ2-1|TRBV24-1|NA
CATSDLGSPYNEQFF
>TRBJ2-3|TRBV9|few
CASSPSGGTDTQYF
>TRBJ2-2|TRBV5-5|many
CASSLFGQTNTGELFF
>TRBJ1-1|TRBV30|NA
CAWSARRRVSTEAFF
>TRBJ1-5|TRBV30|NA
CAWATGGSSNQPQHF
>TRBJ1-2|TRBV5-1|NA
CASSWTGQGIEGYTF
>TRBJ2-7|TRBV2|many
CASSEGLTYEQYF
>TRBJ1-1|TRBV10-3|NA
CAIQTPGTPNTEAFF
>TRBJ1-2|TRBV2|few
CASSETGVGGYTF
>TRBJ2-3|TRBV6-5|many
CASGVADSTDTQYF
>TRBJ2-3|TRBV19|few
CASSNTGKGPDTQYF
>TRBJ1-5|TRBV28|few
CASSLLDRGTNQPQHF
>TRBJ2-5|TRBV15|NA
CATSRETAGETQYF
>TRBJ2-1|TRBV15|NA
CATSVGQIYNEQFF
>TRBJ2-2|TRBV4-3|NA
CASSQDRIRVTRTGELFF
>TRBJ2-7|TRBV6-5|NA
CASTPRGFPSYEQYF
>TRBJ2-6|TRBV5-6|NA
CASSLASFSGANVLTF
>TRBJ1-2|TRBV6-6|few
CASSLEGGYTF
>TRBJ2-5|TRBV13|NA
CASSLRTSGGPGETQYF
>TRBJ2-4|TRBV27|NA
CASSPLSSQGNIQYF
>TRBJ1-1|TRBV10-3|NA
CAISDPWEGYTEAFF
>TRBJ2-1|TRBV9|NA
CASSVPRTSGGSYNEQFF
>TRBJ2-7|TRBV19|once
CASSIKGNSLYEQYF
>TRBJ2-6|TRBV2|NA
CASSRDREYSGANVLTF
>TRBJ2-5|TRBV9|NA
CASSVGAGGGETQYF
>TRBJ1-1|TRBV28|large
CASSHRGQIEAFF
>TRBJ2-3|TRBV20-1|many
CSARERGSQYF
>TRBJ2-1|TRBV11-2|few
CASSARSLPGSYNEQFF
>TRBJ2-3|TRBV4-1|few
CASSPRTSSTDTQYF
>TRBJ2-1|TRBV25-1|many
CASSDGTQYNEQFF
>TRBJ2-3|TRBV11-2|NA
CASSLGTAGVTDTQYF
>TRBJ2-6|TRBV6-1|few
CASSEAAGDGANVLTF
>TRBJ2-7|TRBV4-1|NA
CASSQEPGQGPYEQYF
>TRBJ1-1|TRBV28|once
CASSFTGFGVGTEAFF
>TRBJ1-5|TRBV6-5|NA
CASSSDRRQPQHF
>TRBJ2-1|TRBV4-1|NA
CASSPGTSEGNEQFF
>TRBJ2-7|TRBV9|NA
CASSVDSGSTYEQYF
>TRBJ2-7|TRBV7-9|NA
CASSLSSYVYEQYF
>TRBJ2-7|TRBV7-2|few
CASSSAYEQYF
>TRBJ2-1|TRBV28|once
CASSQGSSYNEQFF
>TRBJ2-7|TRBV6-5|NA
CASTTWESYEQYF
>TRBJ1-4|TRBV28|NA
CASSFGQGVTNEKLFF
>TRBJ2-1|TRBV4-1|once
CASSQDVGGLNVEQFF
>TRBJ2-1|TRBV6-5|few
CASSYSIRLGTEQFF
>TRBJ2-2|TRBV6-5|NA
CASRSQGVGELFF
>TRBJ2-1|TRBV5-4|NA
CASSPDTYYNEQFF
>TRBJ1-1|TRBV4-2|NA
CASSQVPTAMNTEAFF
>TRBJ1-2|TRBV2|NA
CASSEGAGDVYGYTF
>TRBJ1-1|TRBV19|NA
CASSIGTLNTEAFF
>TRBJ2-3|TRBV9|NA
CASSAPPKRIITDTQYF
>TRBJ2-5|TRBV5-4|NA
CASRPRDRGETQYF
>TRBJ2-1|TRBV7-2|NA
CASSLVAGVFNEQFF
>TRBJ2-2|TRBV4-1|NA
CASSQWDSSTGELFF
>TRBJ2-1|TRBV29-1|NA
CSVSSGLWYNEQFF
>TRBJ1-3|TRBV11-3|NA
CASSLREGRTGNTIYF
>TRBJ1-2|TRBV4-2|many
CASSLGEASYGYTF